Below are 10 T cell receptor beta chains sequenced from a single sample in a study of beta chain features in type 1 diabetes. Sequencing targeted expressed TCRB transcripts, as all isolated RNA had been reverse transcribed. Sequencing was performed with immunoSEQ multiplex PCR; in TCRdb, only in-frame clones are kept and a portion is missing. The data hold 360,000 or so clones, with 15% to 20% observed a single time. Specimen: naive CD4+ T cells from blood. These receptors were obtained from a woman between 18 and 29 years old in good health.

This clone was seen more than once but under ten times. This chain joins TRBV4-1 and TRBJ2-1, with TRBD2 matching over 7 bases. There are 13 residues in the CDR3. V gave up 4 bases and J gave up 9 bases; unmatched junction bases: 6. In germline, CDR1 is MGHRA, CDR2 YSYEKL. CDR3 coding DNA: TGCGCCAGCAGCCCCTTAGCGGGTATTGAGCAGTTCTTC. Its protein product is CASSPLAGIEQFF.

The chain uses TRBV30 and TRBJ1-4; 7 nucleotides line up with TRBD1. The CDR3 sequence is 12 residues long. CDR1 is GTSNPN, CDR2 SVGIG, per germline (reference sequence). V lost 5 bases and J lost 5; bases outside the gene matches: 2. CDR3 nucleotides: TGTGCCTGGGCAGGGGGAAATGAAAAACTGTTTTTT. Translating gives CAWAGGNEKLFF.

Only a few counts were recorded for this clone. J is TRBJ1-2 and V is TRBV30; no reliable D call. The CDR3 contains 12 residues. Trimming took 5 bases from V and 8 from J, leaving 15 bases between them. Germline V gene sequence: CDR1 GTSNPN, CDR2 SVGIG (reference sequence). Written as DNA, the CDR3 is TGTGCCTGGTCGACTATATCGGGCGGCTACACCTTC. Translation: CAWSTISGGYTF.

Only a few counts were recorded for this clone. The chain joins TRBV4-3 to TRBJ2-7; D not certain. Per germline, CDR1 LGHNA and CDR2 YSLEER. Deletions cut 5 bases from V and 6 bases from J, with 17 bases between. The CDR3 runs to 14 residues. As DNA, the CDR3 is TGCGCCAGCAGCTCCAGCCGACACCCTGGCGAGCAGTACTTC. Residues: CASSSSRHPGEQYF.

The chain links TRBV19 to TRBJ2-4; 8 nucleotides match TRBD1. CDR1 LNHDA and CDR2 SQIVND come from the germline V gene (reference sequence). The V segment lost 9 bases and the J segment 8 bases; nucleotides outside the gene matches: 12. This CDR3 has 14 amino acids. The CDR3 DNA follows: TGTGCCAGGGACAGGGAACACGCCGGGGACATTCAGTACTTC. The encoded protein is CARDREHAGDIQYF. Looking up the rest from reference TRBV19 and TRBJ2-4 gives the full variable domain: DGGITQSPKYLFRKEGQNVTLSCEQNLNHDAMYWYRQDPGQGLRLIYYSQIVNDFQKGDIAEGYSVSREKKESFPLTVTSAQKNPTAFYLCARDREHAGDIQYFGAGTRLSVL.

Details on this clone: The same CDR3 is also encoded by other DNA sequences in this sample. The chain uses TRBV30 and TRBJ1-1; D unclear. This CDR3 spans 13 amino acids. V was clipped by 0 bases and J by 3 bases, with 8 bases between them. Germline V gene lookup returns CDR1 GTSNPN and CDR2 SVGIG (reference sequence). CDR3 coding DNA: TGTGCCTGGAGTGTAAGGAGGGACACTGAAGCTTTCTTT. Amino acids: CAWSVRRDTEAFF.

This clone was detected a few times. This chain connects TRBV28 to TRBJ2-1, with 12 bases that match TRBD2. J gave up 3 bases and V 3 bases, and 3 bases lay outside the gene matches. Germline V gives CDR1 MDHEN, CDR2 SYDVKM. The CDR3 loop spans 16 amino acids. DNA of the CDR3: TGTGCCAGCAGTTTCGGGACTAGCGGGTTCTACAATGAGCAGTTCTTC. Translated: CASSFGTSGFYNEQFF.

This clone came up a few times. In DNA, the CDR3 is TGTGCCAGCAGGGGACACAGCCAATCCTACGAGCAGTACTTC. Translating gives CASRGHSQSYEQYF. J is TRBJ2-7 and V is TRBV19, with TRBD1 as a possible D gene (6 bases). V was cut by 9 bases and J by 1 base, with 16 bases left in between. Germline CDR1 LNHDA, CDR2 SQIVND (reference sequence). The CDR3 extends over 14 amino acids.

This clone turned up a few times. This sequence joins TRBV30 and TRBJ2-3; tentative D call: TRBD2 (6 bases). This CDR3 region has 12 residues. The V end was cut by 6 bases, the J end by 8 bases, with 15 bases between. Looked up from germline, CDR1 is GTSNPN and CDR2 is SVGIG (reference sequence). CDR3 nucleotides: TGTGCCTGCCTCCCCGGCGGGGCTACGCAGTATTTT. Protein sequence: CACLPGGATQYF. Drawing the rest from reference TRBV30 and TRBJ2-3, the complete variable domain is SQTIHQWPATLVQPVGSPLSLECTVEGTSNPNLYWYRQAAGRGLQLLFYSVGIGQISSEVPQNLSASRPQDRQFILSSKKLLLSDSGFYLCACLPGGATQYFGPGTRLTVL.

This clone was detected only a few times. The V and J genes are TRBV19 and TRBJ2-3, with a possible D match to TRBD2 (5 bases). Germline loops: CDR1 LNHDA, CDR2 SQIVND (reference sequence). CDR3 size: 15 residues. Trimming took 2 bases from V and 2 from J, leaving 11 bases between them. CDR3 sequence: CASSIQRMSTDTQYF. The CDR3 DNA reads TGTGCCAGTAGTATACAGCGGATGTCCACAGATACGCAGTATTTT.